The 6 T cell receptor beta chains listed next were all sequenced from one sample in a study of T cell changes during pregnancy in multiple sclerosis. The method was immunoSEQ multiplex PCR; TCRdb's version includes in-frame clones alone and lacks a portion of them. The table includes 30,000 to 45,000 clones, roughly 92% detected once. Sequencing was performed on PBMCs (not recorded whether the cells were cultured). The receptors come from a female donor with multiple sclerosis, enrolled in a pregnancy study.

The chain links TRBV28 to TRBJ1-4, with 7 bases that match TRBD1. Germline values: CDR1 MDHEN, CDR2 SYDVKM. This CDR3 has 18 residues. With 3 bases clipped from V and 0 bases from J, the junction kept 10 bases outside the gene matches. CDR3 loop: CASSFPSQGPTTNEKLFF. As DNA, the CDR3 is TGTGCCAGCAGTTTTCCCTCACAGGGGCCTACAACTAATGAAAAACTGTTTTTT.

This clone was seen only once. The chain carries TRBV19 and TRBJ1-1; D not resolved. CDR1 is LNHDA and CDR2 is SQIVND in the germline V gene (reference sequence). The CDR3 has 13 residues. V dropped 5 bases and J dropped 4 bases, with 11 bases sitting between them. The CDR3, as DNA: TGTGCCAGTAGTGAGGTTTACCCCACTGAAGCTTTCTTT. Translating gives CASSEVYPTEAFF.

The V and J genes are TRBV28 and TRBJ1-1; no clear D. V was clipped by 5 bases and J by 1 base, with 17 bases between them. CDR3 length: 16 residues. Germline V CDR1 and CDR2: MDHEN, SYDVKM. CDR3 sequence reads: CASSPYGGLGNTEAFF. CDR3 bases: TGTGCCAGCAGTCCATATGGAGGGTTGGGGAACACTGAAGCTTTCTTT.

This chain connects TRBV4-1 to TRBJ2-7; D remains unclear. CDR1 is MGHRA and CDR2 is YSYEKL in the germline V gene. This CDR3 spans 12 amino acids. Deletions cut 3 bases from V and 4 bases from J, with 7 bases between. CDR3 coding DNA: TGCGCCAGCAGCCAGTCCAAATACGAGCAGTACTTC. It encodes CASSQSKYEQYF.

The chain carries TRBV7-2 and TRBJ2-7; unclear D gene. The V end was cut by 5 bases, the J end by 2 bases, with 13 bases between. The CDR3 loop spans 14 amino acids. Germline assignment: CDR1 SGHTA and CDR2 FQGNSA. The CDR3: CASSPLGPPYEQYF. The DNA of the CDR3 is TGTGCCAGCAGCCCTTTGGGTCCCCCCTACGAGCAGTACTTC.

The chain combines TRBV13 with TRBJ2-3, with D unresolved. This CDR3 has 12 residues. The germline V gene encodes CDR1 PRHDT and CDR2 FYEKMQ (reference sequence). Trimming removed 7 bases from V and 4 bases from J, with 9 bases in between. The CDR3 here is CASTQSADTQYF. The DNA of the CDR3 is TGTGCCAGCACCCAGAGTGCAGATACGCAGTATTTT.